The 9 T cell receptor beta chains in this list originate from one sample, sequenced in a study of blood T cells in healthy people across ages. Together with a sample-barcoded 5' primer, a J-beta primer mix was included in a second PCR lasting roughly 6 to 12 cycles. MiXCR, run by TCRdb on the 5' RACE reads, gives a single entry per CDR3 protein. Counted here are 780,000 or so distinct CDR3 sequences, 56% occurring once; the ten biggest clones make up roughly 25%. Source material: blood. Source of these receptors: a man aged 40-55 years in good health.

The chain carries TRBV12-3 or TRBV12-4 and TRBJ2-1; no clear D. V was shortened by 6 bases and J by 13 bases, with 16 bases between the two germline ends. There are 12 residues in the CDR3. The CDR3: CASSDRVEPQFF. CDR3 nucleotide sequence: TGTGCCAGCAGCGACCGGGTCGAACCCCAGTTCTTC.

The gene calls are TRBV20-1 and TRBJ2-7; D may be TRBD2 (5 bases). Germline values: CDR1 DFQATT, CDR2 SNEGSKA (reference sequence). The CDR3 covers 11 residues. V was clipped by 0 bases and J by 6 bases, with 6 bases between them. The DNA of the CDR3 is TGCAGTGCTAGAGACGGGGTCGAGCAGTACTTC. It translates to CSARDGVEQYF.

V usage is TRBV11-2 and J usage is TRBJ2-1; tentative D call: TRBD2 (6 bases). This CDR3 has 17 amino acids. Germline loops: CDR1 SGHAT, CDR2 FQNNGV. V lost 5 bases and J lost 4, with 21 bases in between. CDR3 loop: CASSDGARGQVYNEQFF. The CDR3 region has the DNA TGTGCCAGCAGCGACGGCGCGCGGGGCCAAGTATACAATGAGCAGTTCTTC.

This clonotype was counted once. This chain links TRBV11-3 with TRBJ2-1, with D possibly being TRBD2 (6 bases). The CDR3 contains 16 residues. In germline, CDR1 is SGHNT, CDR2 YENEEA. The germline V and J ends were trimmed by 1 base and 2 bases, with 12 bases remaining between them. CDR3 in amino acids: CASSLGGTGPYNEQFF. CDR3 nucleotide sequence: TGTGCCAGCAGCTTAGGCGGGACGGGGCCCTACAATGAGCAGTTCTTC.

The chain recombines TRBV25-1 with TRBJ1-1; 7 positions agree with TRBD1. From germline, CDR1 is MGHDK and CDR2 SYGVNS. V lost 6 bases, J lost 4 bases, and 5 bases stayed unmatched. This CDR3 has 13 residues. CDR3 DNA: TGTGCCAGCAGGGAGACAGGGACCACTGAAGCTTTCTTT. Encoded protein: CASRETGTTEAFF.

This rearrangement joins TRBV20-1 to TRBJ2-3; 7 nucleotides match TRBD1. The CDR3 covers 15 residues. Unmatched junction bases numbered 9, after V lost 4 bases and J lost 2 bases. CDR1 and CDR2 (germline): DFQATT, SNEGSKA (reference sequence). The CDR3 DNA reads as TGCAGTGCTACTCGCCGACAGGGCAACACAGATACGCAGTATTTT. Translating it yields CSATRRQGNTDTQYF.

J is TRBJ1-2 and V is TRBV14; D not certain. Germline values: CDR1 SGHDN, CDR2 FVKESK. The V gene lost 1 base and the J gene lost 6 bases, with 6 bases spanning the gap. This CDR3 contains 12 residues. The CDR3 nucleotides are TGTGCCAGCAGCCAAGCCAGGCATGGCTACACCTTC. This codes for CASSQARHGYTF.

This clonotype was counted only a few times. This chain connects TRBV7-9 to TRBJ2-5; 10 bases map to TRBD2. Germline CDR1 is SEHNR and CDR2 is FQNEAQ (reference sequence). CDR3 length: 16 residues. Trimming at V came to 1 base and at J to 5 bases, leaving 7 bases not matched to a gene. The CDR3 nucleotides read TGTGCCAGCAGCTTAGTGCCTAGCGGGAGTCGTGAGACCCAGTACTTC. It encodes CASSLVPSGSRETQYF.

This clonotype was detected only once. The V call is TRBV6-1, the J call TRBJ2-3, with TRBD2 matching over 8 bases. Looked up from germline, CDR1 is MNHNS and CDR2 is SASEGT. The ends lost 7 bases at V and 5 bases at J; junction bases unmatched: 8. This CDR3 is built from 14 residues. The CDR3 protein is CASMELAVRDTQYF. The CDR3 DNA follows: TGTGCCAGCATGGAACTAGCGGTTAGAGATACGCAGTATTTT.